This TCR beta chain was captured by sequencing in a study of metastatic and nonmetastatic thyroid tumors. Study information: Comparison of repertoires was carried out across blood and tumor or nodule tissue from malignant and benign thyroid patients. The study's findings and limits: The study reportedly found significantly higher TCR beta diversity in malignant thyroid tumors than benign nodules, in blood and tumor.

CDR3 size: 14 residues. J gave up 8 bases and V 1 base, and 4 bases lay outside the gene matches. Germline V gene data show CDR1 as GTSNPN and CDR2 as SVGIG (reference sequence). In its sample, this clone is medium-sized. The antigen is not known. The authors' processing: Using the CDR3 differences seen across clinicopathological groups, the authors built a distant-metastasis classifier for papillary thyroid cancer, which was meant to discriminate distant-metastatic patients. With MiXCR, TCRdb called clones anew from the PCR reads. In this record, the V and J calls reflect TCRdb's handling and not the investigators' own analysis. This table holds about 8,400 clones, 31% found once. Every patient was untreated before thyroid surgery.

The V call is TRBV30, the J call TRBJ1-6, with 8 nucleotides matching TRBD1. The TCR originated in a female donor with papillary thyroid cancer or a benign thyroid nodule (not recorded which). Some clones in this sample may be carry-over from other donors' samples. The sequencing sample was made of tumor tissue. As DNA, the CDR3 is TGTGCCTGGAGTGCAGGACAGGGCCATTCACCCCTCCACTTT. Protein product: CAWSAGQGHSPLHF.